This T cell receptor (beta chain) was captured by sequencing in a study of regulatory T cells in long-lasting Graves disease listed by TCRdb under 2021. Background for the entire study: Persistent Graves' disease was defined as antithyroid drug treatment for over 5 years with persistently positive TSH receptor autoantibodies. The study took place in China and was registered as a clinical trial. A total of about 35 samples underwent TCR sequencing, from about 13 patients with persistent Graves' disease and some 20 patients with newly diagnosed Graves' disease. On average, persistent Graves' disease patients in the clinical cohort had been on antithyroid drugs for eight to twelve years. Patients with persistent Graves' disease were compared with patients with newly diagnosed Graves' disease using TCR sequencing and RNA sequencing of peripheral blood. Broader findings and caveats from the paper: The authors noted that the small sample size was a limitation that may lower accuracy. Persistent disease showed preferential use of TRBV28, TRBJ1-2 and TRBJ2-5, whereas newly diagnosed disease favored TRBV20-1 and TRBJ2-1. More public clonotypes were shared among persistent patients (roughly 2,900) than among newly diagnosed patients (just under 1,000). The study examined only peripheral blood because the primary lesion, thyroid tissue, could not be accessed. Compared with newly diagnosed patients, persistent Graves' disease patients had lower TCR Shannon entropy and fewer highly expanded clones, which suggests clonal expansion. Sequencing and analysis were limited to the TCR beta chain.

A note on this clonotype: Its target antigen remains unknown. Base quality data are lacking; no much larger clone is found one base away.

Libraries were made using multiplex PCR. The data were produced on an Illumina HiSeq 4000. iRepertoire HTBI primers and Arm-PCR amplification of CDR3 regions were used to construct TCR beta libraries. Before sequencing, the PCR products underwent gel purification. For the original study's pipeline: Across samples, 62 TRBV and 13 to 15 TRBJ segments were identified and used for gene usage analysis of CDR3 amino acid clonotypes. COPE and FqMerger were used to merge the filtered high-quality paired reads into contigs. BLAST was used to align contigs to IMGT TRBV, TRBD and TRBJ reference genes, with CDR3 defined following IMGT. Clonotypes above 0.1% frequency were classified as highly expanded clones. Shannon entropy was used to measure repertoire diversity, and the Gini coefficient was used to measure V-J evenness. A clonotype found in more than one individual was treated as public. TCRdb applied fastp at Q25 and MiXCR to the public reads, then kept only in-frame beta chains. Identical CDR3 protein sequences are pooled into one entry, listed with their most common genes and DNA. None of the V and J calls come from the authors' own analysis; TCRdb made them. A total of approximately 400,000 distinct CDR3 sequences appear in this sample, around 20% of them only once. The leading ten clones occupy about a quarter of the sample.

V drops 0 bases and J drops 5 bases, leaving 10 bases in between. The CDR3 runs 14 amino acids, cysteine and phenylalanine included. The sequence is cut down to CDR3 DNA, 42 bases in frame from base 1. The germline V gene provides CDR1 SGHTA and CDR2 FQGNSA. The time point label of this sample denotes: persistent/refractory GD, antithyroid drugs over 5 years with positive TRAb. For both TCR sequencing and RNA sequencing, RNA was extracted from PBMCs in TRIzol. The diagnosis of Graves' disease was made according to American Thyroid Association guidelines. The patients came from an endocrinology department in Xi'an, China. Each patient gave 7 to 9.5 milliliters of peripheral blood, collected in an EDTA anticoagulant tube. PBMCs were isolated by Ficoll Paque Plus density gradient separation without further T cell sorting. An Agilent 2100 Bioanalyzer and agarose gel were used to check RNA quality, and a NanoDrop 2000 was used to measure RNA concentration.

The sequencing here drew on peripheral blood mononuclear cells (PBMCs), taken when the disease was refractory, from a patient treated with antithyroid drugs. The sequence came from a female donor with Graves disease. This chain is built from TRBV7-2 and TRBJ1-2, with TRBD1 tentatively as D gene (5 bases match). The encoded CDR3 is CASSLAQGRYGYTF. The DNA sequence is as follows: TGTGCCAGCAGCTTAGCGCAGGGTCGGTATGGCTACACCTTC.